The source of this T cell receptor (beta chain) is a study of CD8+CD57+ T cells in acquired aplastic anemia. Study-level information: DNA recovered from sorted CD4+ and CD8+ cells had a mean of approximately 3.2 ug.

The CDR3 loop spans 15 amino acids. Germline CDR1 reads SGHNT; CDR2 reads YENEEA. Trimming left V 1 base short and J 5 bases short, with 15 bases between. As regards this clonotype: Its specificity is not known.

CD8+CD57+ cell expansion had been shown by flow cytometry in patients chosen for sequencing. Severe acquired aplastic anemia was present in every patient. Prior therapy had not been administered to any patient at the time of blood sampling. Study-wide findings and caveats: Patients and controls shared 25 to 30 CD8+ CDR3 sequences, highly expressed in patients.

Investigators profiled TCR beta VDJ and CDR3 from genomic DNA template. TCRdb recomputed calls from the reads with MiXCR, one row per CDR3 protein. The sample holds some 200,000 distinct CDR3 sequences, 65% seen once. J is TRBJ2-7 and V is TRBV11-3, with D maybe TRBD1 (6 bases). Sequenced input: sorted CD4+, CD8+, or CD8+CD57+ T cells (not recorded which) from PBMCs. The receptor was isolated from a human donor with aplastic anemia. The chain's CDR3 is CASSLARGTNHEQYF. The CDR3 nucleotides are TGTGCCAGCAGCTTAGCCAGGGGTACGAATCACGAGCAGTACTTC.